These 9 T cell receptor beta chains share one sample of origin, sequenced in a study of T cells in women clearing cervical HPV infection. This table comes from immunoSEQ multiplex PCR, and its TCRdb copy is limited to in-frame clones, with some not included. This table lists tens of thousands of clones. Material for sequencing was blood buffy coat. All receptors derive from a woman between 18 and 75 years old with a cervical HPV16 infection that either progressed to CIN3+ or cleared (not recorded which).

As concerns this clone: The CDR3 end lies 3 residues beyond the end of the read and is filled in from the germline J gene. The V gene is TRBV18, the J gene TRBJ2-7; a possible D gene is TRBD1 (5 bases). V dropped 2 bases and J dropped 2 bases, with 10 bases sitting between them. The V gene's germline CDR1 is KGHSH and CDR2 LQKENI. This CDR3 is 14 amino acids long. The CDR3: CASSPGAPPYEQYF. The sequenced part of the CDR3 DNA is TGTGCCAGCTCACCAGGGGCTCCCCCCTACGAG. Drawing the rest from reference TRBV18 and TRBJ2-7, the complete variable domain is NAGVMQNPRHLVRRRGQEARLRCSPMKGHSHVYWYRQLPEEGLKFMVYLQKENIIDESGMPKERFSAEFPKEGPSILRIQQVVRGDSAAYFCASSPGAPPYEQYFGPGTRLTVT.

With respect to this clone: The sequence runs out 3 residues before the end of the CDR3; the remainder is reconstructed from the germline J gene. The rearrangement links TRBV19 to TRBJ1-2, with unresolved D. The CDR3 is 15 amino acids. In germline, CDR1 is LNHDA, CDR2 SQIVND (reference sequence). The sequenced part of the CDR3 DNA is TGTGCCAGTAGCTTTAACATAATGGCCAATATAGGC. Encoded protein: CASSFNIMANIG. The full CDR3 protein reads CASSFNIMANIGYTF.

The part of the CDR3 DNA that was read is TGTGCCAGTAGTATGGACAGGGTCTCGGATACG. It translates to CASSMDRVSDT. The whole CDR3 sequence is CASSMDRVSDTQYF. V usage is TRBV19 and J usage is TRBJ2-3, with 8 bases matching TRBD1. The DNA ends 3 residues before the CDR3 does, and the rest of the CDR3 is filled in from the germline J gene. Per the germline V gene, CDR1 is LNHDA and CDR2 is SQIVND (reference sequence). After removal of 3 bases from V and 6 bases from J, the junction contained 5 bases not matched to a gene. This CDR3 has 14 residues.

As concerns this clone: The CDR3 goes on 3 residues after the read ends, and that part is filled in from the germline J gene. V usage is TRBV2 and J usage is TRBJ2-2; 9 bases are a match to TRBD1. CDR1 is SNHLY, CDR2 FYNNEI, per germline. With V trimmed by 4 bases and J by 8 bases, 2 bases remained unmatched. This CDR3 spans 13 amino acids. CDR3 DNA, as far as it was read: TGTGCCAGCAGTGTACAGGGGGCGGGGGAG. Its protein is CASSVQGAGE. The CDR3 reads in full as CASSVQGAGELFF.

About this clone itself: The missing CDR3 end, 3 residues past where the read stops, is filled in from the germline J gene. The genes are TRBV11-2 and TRBJ1-1, with TRBD1 identical over 8 bases. With V trimmed by 5 bases and J by 0 bases, 5 bases remained unmatched. Germline CDR1 and CDR2: SGHAT and FQNNGV. CDR3 length equals 15 residues. The part of the CDR3 DNA that was read is TGTGCCAGCAGCCGGACAGGGAATATGAACACTGAA. This codes for CASSRTGNMNTE. The whole CDR3 protein reads CASSRTGNMNTEAFF.

A word on this clone: The CDR3 goes on 3 residues after the read ends, and that part is filled in from the germline J gene. V usage is TRBV7-2 and J usage is TRBJ1-2, with D perhaps matching TRBD1 (5 bases). Germline CDR1 SGHTA, CDR2 FQGNSA. Trimming cost V 4 bases and J 3 bases, with 9 bases left between them. The CDR3 has 13 residues. Partial CDR3 DNA: TGTGCCAGCAGCTCCGACAGCTACTATGGC. This gives the protein CASSSDSYYG. The whole CDR3 sequence reads CASSSDSYYGYTF.

Points on this clone: The missing CDR3 end, 3 residues past where the read stops, is filled in from the germline J gene. The V gene is TRBV4-1, the J gene TRBJ2-7; 8 positions agree with TRBD1. Germline V gene lookup returns CDR1 MGHRA and CDR2 YSYEKL. The CDR3 runs 14 residues. Trimming at V came to 6 bases and at J to 5 bases, leaving 9 bases not matched to a gene. CDR3 DNA (partial): TGCGCCAGCAGACCCAGGGACAGGTCGAACGAG. Protein sequence: CASRPRDRSNE. The whole CDR3 is CASRPRDRSNEQYF.

Concerning this clone itself: The CDR3 end is not reached by the read, which stops 3 residues before it; the germline J gene fills it in. Different DNA sequences within this sample yield the same CDR3. The J gene is TRBJ2-2, the V gene TRBV5-1; no firm D call. The germline V gene has CDR1 SGHRS and CDR2 YFSETQ. The germline V and J ends were trimmed by 1 base and 4 bases, with 5 bases remaining between them. The CDR3 is 13 residues long. The CDR3 loop is CASSLSVTGELFF. CDR3 DNA, as far as it was read: TGCGCCAGCAGCTTGTCCGTCACCGGGGAG.

Concerning this clone: Read coverage stops 3 residues before the CDR3 terminus; the germline J gene supplies the remainder. The chain uses TRBV5-5 and TRBJ1-6; weak D call: TRBD1 (5 bases). Germline V gives CDR1 SGHKS, CDR2 YYEKEE (reference sequence). The germline V and J ends were trimmed by 1 base and 4 bases, with 9 bases remaining between them. This CDR3 spans 15 amino acids. Partial CDR3 DNA: TGTGCCAGCAGCTTGCAGGACATTTATAATTCACCC. Residues: CASSLQDIYNSP. The CDR3 in its entirety is CASSLQDIYNSPLHF.